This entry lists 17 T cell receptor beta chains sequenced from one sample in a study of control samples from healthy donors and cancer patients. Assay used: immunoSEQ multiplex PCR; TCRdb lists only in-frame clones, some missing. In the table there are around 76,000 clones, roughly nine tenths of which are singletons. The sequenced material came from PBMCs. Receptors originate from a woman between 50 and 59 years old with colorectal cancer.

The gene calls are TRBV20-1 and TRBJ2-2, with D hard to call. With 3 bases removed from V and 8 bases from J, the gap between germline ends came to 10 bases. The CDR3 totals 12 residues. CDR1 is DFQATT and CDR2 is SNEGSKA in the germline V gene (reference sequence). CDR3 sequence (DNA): TGCAGTGCTAGTGCAGCGAAAGGGGAGCTGTTTTTT. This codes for CSASAAKGELFF.

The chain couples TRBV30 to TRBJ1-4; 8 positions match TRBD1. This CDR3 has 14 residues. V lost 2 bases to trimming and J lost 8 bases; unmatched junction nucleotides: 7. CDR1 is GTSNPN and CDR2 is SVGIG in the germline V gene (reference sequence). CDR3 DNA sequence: TGTGCCTGGAGTTCCGGGACAGGTCTAGAAAAACTGTTTTTT. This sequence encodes CAWSSGTGLEKLFF.

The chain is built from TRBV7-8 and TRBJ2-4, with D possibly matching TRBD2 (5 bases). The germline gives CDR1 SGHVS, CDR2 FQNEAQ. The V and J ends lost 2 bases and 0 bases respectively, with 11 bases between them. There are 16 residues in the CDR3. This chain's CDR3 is CASSLIGGLAKNIQYF. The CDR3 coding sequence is TGTGCCAGCAGCTTAATTGGCGGACTAGCCAAAAACATTCAGTACTTC.

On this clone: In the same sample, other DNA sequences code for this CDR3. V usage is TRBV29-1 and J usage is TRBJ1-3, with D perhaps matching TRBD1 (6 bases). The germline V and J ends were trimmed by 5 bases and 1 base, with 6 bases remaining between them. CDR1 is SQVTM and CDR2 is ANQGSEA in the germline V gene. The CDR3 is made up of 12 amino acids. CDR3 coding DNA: TGCAGCGTTCAGGGGTCTGGAAACACCATATATTTT. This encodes CSVQGSGNTIYF.

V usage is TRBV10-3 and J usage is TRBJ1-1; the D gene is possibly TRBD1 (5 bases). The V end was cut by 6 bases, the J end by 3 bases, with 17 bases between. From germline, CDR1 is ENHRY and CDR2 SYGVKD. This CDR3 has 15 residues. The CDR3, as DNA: TGTGCCATCAGCCCTCGGACGGGGGACTACACTGAAGCTTTCTTT. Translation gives CAISPRTGDYTEAFF.

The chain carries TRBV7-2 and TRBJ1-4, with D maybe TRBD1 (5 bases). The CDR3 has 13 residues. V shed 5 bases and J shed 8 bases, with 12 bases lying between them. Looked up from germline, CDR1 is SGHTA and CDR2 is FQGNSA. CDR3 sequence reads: CASSLRVGEKLFF. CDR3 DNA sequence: TGTGCCAGCAGCCTCAGGGTTGGGGAAAAACTGTTTTTT. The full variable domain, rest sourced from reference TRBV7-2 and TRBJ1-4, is GAGVSQSPSNKVTEKGKDVELRCDPISGHTALYWYRQSLGQGLEFLIYFQGNSAPDKSGLPSDRFSAERTGGSVSTLTIQRTQQEDSAVYLCASSLRVGEKLFFGSGTQLSVL.

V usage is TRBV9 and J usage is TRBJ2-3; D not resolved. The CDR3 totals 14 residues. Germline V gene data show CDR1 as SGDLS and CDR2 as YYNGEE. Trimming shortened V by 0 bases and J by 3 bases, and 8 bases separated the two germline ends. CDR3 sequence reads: CASSVGGMTDTQYF. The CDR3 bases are TGTGCCAGCAGCGTAGGAGGTATGACAGATACGCAGTATTTT.

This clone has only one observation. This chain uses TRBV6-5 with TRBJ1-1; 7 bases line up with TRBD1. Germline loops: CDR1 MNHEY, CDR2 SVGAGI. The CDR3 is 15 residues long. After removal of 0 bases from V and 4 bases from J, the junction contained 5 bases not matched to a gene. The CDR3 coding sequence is TGTGCCAGCAGTTACTCGGACAGGTTCGCCACTGAAGCTTTCTTT. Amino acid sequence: CASSYSDRFATEAFF.

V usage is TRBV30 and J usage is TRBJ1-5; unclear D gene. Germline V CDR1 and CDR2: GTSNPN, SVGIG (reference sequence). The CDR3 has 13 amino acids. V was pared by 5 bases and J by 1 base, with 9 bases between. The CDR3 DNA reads TGTGCCTGGGGCACATGGAGCAATCAGCCCCAGCATTTT. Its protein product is CAWGTWSNQPQHF.

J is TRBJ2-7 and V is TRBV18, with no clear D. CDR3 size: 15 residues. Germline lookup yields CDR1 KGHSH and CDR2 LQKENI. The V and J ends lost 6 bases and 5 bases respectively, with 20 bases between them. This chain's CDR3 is CASSPTGTPSHEQYV. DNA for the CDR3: TGTGCCAGCTCCCCCACGGGTACCCCGAGCCACGAGCAGTACGTC.

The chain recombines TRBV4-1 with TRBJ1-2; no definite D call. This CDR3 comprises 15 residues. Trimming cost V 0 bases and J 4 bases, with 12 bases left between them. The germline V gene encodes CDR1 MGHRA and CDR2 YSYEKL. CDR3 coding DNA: TGCGCCAGCAGCCAAGAGAGTAAAGGACTCTATGGCTACACCTTC. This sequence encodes CASSQESKGLYGYTF.

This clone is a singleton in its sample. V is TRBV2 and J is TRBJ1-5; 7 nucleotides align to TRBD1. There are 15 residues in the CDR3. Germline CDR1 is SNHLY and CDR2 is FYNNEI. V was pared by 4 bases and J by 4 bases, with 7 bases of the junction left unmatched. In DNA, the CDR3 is TGTGCCAGCAGTGGAAACAGGGGATCAAATCAGCCCCAGCATTTT. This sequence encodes CASSGNRGSNQPQHF.

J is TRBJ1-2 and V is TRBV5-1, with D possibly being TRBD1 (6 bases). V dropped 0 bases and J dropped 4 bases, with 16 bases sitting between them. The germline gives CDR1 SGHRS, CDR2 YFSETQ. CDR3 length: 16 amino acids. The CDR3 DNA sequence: TGCGCCAGCAGCTTGGATGGGACACCGGTGAGCTATGGCTACACCTTC. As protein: CASSLDGTPVSYGYTF.

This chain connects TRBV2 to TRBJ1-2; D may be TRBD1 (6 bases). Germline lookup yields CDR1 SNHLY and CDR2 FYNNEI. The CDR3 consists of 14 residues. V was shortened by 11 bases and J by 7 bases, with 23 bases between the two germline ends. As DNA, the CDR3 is TGTGCCGGACAGAGATCCAGGGATCGTTTTGGCTACACCTTC. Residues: CAGQRSRDRFGYTF.

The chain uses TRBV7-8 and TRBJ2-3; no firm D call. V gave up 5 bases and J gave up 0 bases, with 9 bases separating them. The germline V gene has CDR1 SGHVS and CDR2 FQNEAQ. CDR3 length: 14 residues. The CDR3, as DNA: TGTGCCAGCAGCCCCGACCTTAGCACAGATACGCAGTATTTT. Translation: CASSPDLSTDTQYF. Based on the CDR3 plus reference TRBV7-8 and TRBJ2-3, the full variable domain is GAGVSQSPRYKVAKRGQDVALRCDPISGHVSLFWYQQALGQGPEFLTYFQNEAQLDKSGLPSDRFFAERPEGSVSTLKIQRTQQEDSAVYLCASSPDLSTDTQYFGPGTRLTVL.

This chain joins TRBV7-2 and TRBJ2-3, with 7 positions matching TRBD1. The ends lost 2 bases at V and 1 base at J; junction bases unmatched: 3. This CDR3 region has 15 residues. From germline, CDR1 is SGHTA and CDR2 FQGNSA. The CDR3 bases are TGTGCCAGCAGCTTACAGGGGGTAGGCACAGATACGCAGTATTTT. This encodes CASSLQGVGTDTQYF.

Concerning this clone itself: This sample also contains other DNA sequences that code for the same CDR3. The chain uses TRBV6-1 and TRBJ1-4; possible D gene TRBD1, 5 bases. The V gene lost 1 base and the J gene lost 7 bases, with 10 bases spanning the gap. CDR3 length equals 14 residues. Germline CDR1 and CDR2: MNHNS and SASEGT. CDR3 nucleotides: TGTGCCAGCAGTGAAGGGGGCCTGGGTGAAAAACTGTTTTTT. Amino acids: CASSEGGLGEKLFF.